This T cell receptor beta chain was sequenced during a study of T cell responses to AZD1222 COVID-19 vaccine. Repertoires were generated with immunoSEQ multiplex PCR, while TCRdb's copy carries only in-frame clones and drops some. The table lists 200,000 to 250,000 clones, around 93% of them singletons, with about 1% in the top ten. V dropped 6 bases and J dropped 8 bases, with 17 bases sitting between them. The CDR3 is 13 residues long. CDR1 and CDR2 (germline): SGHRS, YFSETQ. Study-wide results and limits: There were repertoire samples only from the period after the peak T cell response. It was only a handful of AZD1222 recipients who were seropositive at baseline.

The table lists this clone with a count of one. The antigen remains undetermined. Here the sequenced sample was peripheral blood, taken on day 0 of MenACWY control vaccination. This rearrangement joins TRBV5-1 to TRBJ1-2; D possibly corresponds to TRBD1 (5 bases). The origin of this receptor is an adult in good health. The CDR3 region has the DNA TGCGCCAGCACCGTGCGCGCAGGGCTCGGCTACACCTTC. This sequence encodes CASTVRAGLGYTF.